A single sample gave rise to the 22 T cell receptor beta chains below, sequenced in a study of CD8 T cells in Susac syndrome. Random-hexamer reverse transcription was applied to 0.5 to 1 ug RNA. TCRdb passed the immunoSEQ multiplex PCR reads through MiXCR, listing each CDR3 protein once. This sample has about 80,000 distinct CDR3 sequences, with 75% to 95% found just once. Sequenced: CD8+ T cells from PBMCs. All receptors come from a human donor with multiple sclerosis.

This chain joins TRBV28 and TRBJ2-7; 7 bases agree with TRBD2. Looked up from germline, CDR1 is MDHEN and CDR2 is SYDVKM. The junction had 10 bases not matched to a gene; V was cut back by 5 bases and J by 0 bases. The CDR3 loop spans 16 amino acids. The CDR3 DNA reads TGTGCCAGCAGTGCCACTCCTAGCGGCAGCTCCTACGAGCAGTACTTC. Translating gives CASSATPSGSSYEQYF.

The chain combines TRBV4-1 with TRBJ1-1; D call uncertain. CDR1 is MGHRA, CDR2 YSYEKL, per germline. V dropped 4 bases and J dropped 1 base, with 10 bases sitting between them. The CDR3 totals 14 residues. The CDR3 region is CASSPHAPNTEAFF. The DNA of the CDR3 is TGCGCCAGCAGCCCCCACGCGCCGAACACTGAAGCTTTCTTT.

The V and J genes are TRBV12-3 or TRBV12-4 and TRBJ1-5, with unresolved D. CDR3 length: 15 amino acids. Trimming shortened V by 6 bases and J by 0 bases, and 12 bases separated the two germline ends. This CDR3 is CASSLGDLSNQPQHF. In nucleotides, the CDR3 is TGTGCCAGCAGCCTCGGAGATCTTAGCAATCAGCCCCAGCATTTT.

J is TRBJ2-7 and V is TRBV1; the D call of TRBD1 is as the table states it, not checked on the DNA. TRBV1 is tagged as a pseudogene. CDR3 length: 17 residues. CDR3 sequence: CTSSQVVVGTDSYEQYF. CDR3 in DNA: TGCACCAGCAGCCAAGTGGTGGTCGGGACAGACTCCTACGAGCAGTACTTC.

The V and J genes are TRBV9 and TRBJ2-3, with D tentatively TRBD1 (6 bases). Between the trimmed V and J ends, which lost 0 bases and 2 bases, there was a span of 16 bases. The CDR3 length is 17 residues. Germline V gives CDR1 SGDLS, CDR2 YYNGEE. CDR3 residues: CASSVEGVSRHTDTQYF. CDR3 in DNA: TGTGCCAGCAGCGTAGAGGGGGTTAGTAGGCACACAGATACGCAGTATTTT.

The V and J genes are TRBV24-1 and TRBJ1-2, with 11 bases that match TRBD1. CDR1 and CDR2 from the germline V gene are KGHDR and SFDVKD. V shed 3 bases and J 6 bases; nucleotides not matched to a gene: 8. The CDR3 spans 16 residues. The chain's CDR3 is CATSDGQGATRNGYTF. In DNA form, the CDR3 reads TGTGCCACCAGTGATGGACAGGGGGCTACTCGGAATGGCTACACCTTC.

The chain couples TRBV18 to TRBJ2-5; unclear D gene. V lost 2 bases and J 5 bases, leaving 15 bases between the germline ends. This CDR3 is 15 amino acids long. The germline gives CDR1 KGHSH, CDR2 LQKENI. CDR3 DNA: TGTGCCAGCTCACCAGACCAAGGGATTGGTGAGACCCAGTACTTC. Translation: CASSPDQGIGETQYF.

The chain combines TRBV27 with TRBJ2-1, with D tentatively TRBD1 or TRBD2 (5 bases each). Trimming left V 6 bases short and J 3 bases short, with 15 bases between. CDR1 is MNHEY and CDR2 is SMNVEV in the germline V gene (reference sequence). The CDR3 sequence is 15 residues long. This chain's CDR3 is CASSQTGGVYNEQFF. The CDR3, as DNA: TGTGCCAGCAGCCAAACAGGAGGAGTCTACAATGAGCAGTTCTTC.

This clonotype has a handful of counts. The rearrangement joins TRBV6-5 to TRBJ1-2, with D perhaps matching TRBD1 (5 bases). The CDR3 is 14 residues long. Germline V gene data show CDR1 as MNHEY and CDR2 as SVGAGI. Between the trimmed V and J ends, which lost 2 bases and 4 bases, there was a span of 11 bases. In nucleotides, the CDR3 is TGTGCCAGCAGTTACCTCGGGGCTAGCTATGGCTACACCTTC. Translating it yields CASSYLGASYGYTF.

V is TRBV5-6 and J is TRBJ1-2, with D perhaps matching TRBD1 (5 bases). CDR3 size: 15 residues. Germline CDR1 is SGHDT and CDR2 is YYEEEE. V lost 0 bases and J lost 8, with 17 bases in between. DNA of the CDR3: TGTGCCAGCAGCTTGGTTGCAGGGATCAACTTGGGCTACACCTTC. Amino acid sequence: CASSLVAGINLGYTF.

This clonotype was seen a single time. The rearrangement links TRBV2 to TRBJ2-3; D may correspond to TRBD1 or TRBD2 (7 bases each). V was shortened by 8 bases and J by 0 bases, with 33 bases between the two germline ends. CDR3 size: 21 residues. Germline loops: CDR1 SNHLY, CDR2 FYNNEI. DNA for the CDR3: TGTGCCAGCTTGGGGAGTCAGCGGGACAGACCAATAAAGACTAGCACAGATACGCAGTATTTT. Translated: CASLGSQRDRPIKTSTDTQYF. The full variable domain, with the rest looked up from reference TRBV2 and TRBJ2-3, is EPEVTQTPSHQVTQMGQEVILRCVPISNHLYFYWYRQILGQKVEFLVSFYNNEISEKSEIFDDQFSVERPDGSNFTLKIRSTKLEDSAMYFCASLGSQRDRPIKTSTDTQYFGPGTRLTVL.

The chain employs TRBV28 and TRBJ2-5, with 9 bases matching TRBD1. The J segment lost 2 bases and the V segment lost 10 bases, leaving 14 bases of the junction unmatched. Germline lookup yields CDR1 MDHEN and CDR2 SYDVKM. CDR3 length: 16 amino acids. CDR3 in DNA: TGTGCCAACAGCCCCCCGGGGACAGGGCGACAAGAGACCCAGTACTTC. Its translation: CANSPPGTGRQETQYF.

DNA of the CDR3: TGTGCCAGCTCGAGCAGCGGGAACTACGAGCAGTACTTC. Its translation is CASSSSGNYEQYF. The chain carries TRBV18 and TRBJ2-7, with 7 bases aligning to TRBD2. The CDR3 is made up of 13 amino acids. V dropped 6 bases and J dropped 3; count of bases not matched to a gene: 5. The V gene's germline CDR1 is KGHSH and CDR2 LQKENI.

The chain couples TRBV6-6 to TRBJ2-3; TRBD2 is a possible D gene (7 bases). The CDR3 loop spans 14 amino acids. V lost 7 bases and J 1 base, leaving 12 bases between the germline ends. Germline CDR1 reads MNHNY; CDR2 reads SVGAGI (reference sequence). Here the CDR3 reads CASIGGGGTDTQYF. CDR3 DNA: TGTGCCAGCATAGGGGGGGGAGGCACAGATACGCAGTATTTT.

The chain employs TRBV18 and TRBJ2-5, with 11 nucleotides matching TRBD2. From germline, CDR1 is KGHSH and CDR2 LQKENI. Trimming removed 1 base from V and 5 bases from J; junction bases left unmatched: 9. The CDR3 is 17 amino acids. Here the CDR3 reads CASSPQASGGTVETQYF. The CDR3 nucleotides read TGTGCCAGCTCACCACAGGCTAGCGGGGGGACTGTGGAGACCCAGTACTTC.

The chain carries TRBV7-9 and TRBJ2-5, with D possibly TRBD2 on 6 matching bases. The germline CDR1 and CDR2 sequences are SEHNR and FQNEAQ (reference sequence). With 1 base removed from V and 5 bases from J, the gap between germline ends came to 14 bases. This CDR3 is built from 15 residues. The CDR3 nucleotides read TGTGCCAGCAGCTTAGTTTTGGGACTTGCTGAGACCCAGTACTTC. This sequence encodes CASSLVLGLAETQYF.

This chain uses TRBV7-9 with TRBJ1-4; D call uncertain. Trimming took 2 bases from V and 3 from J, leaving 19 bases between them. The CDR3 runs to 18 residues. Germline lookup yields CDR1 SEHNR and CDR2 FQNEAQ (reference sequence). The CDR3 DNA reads TGTGCCAGCAGCTTATCCGGTCGTATGGATCCTTCTAATGAAAAACTGTTTTTT. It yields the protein CASSLSGRMDPSNEKLFF.

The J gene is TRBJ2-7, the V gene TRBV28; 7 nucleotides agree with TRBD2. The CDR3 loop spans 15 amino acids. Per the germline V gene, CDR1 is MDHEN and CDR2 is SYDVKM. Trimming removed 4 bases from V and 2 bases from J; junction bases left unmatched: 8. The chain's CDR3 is CASSSRLAGTYEQYF. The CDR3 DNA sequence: TGTGCCAGCAGTTCCCGACTAGCAGGAACCTACGAGCAGTACTTC. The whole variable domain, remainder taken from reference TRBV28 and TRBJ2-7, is DVKVTQSSRYLVKRTGEKVFLECVQDMDHENMFWYRQDPGLGLRLIYFSYDVKMKEKGDIPEGYSVSREKKERFSLILESASTNQTSMYLCASSSRLAGTYEQYFGPGTRLTVT.

The chain's CDR3 is CSVGTGVMGTEAFF. The DNA for the CDR3 is TGCAGCGTCGGGACAGGGGTAATGGGCACTGAAGCTTTCTTT. The V call is TRBV29-1, the J call TRBJ1-1, with 10 bases lining up with TRBD1. The germline gives CDR1 SQVTM, CDR2 ANQGSEA. The junction had 8 bases not matched to a gene; V was cut back by 6 bases and J by 4 bases. The CDR3 contains 14 residues.

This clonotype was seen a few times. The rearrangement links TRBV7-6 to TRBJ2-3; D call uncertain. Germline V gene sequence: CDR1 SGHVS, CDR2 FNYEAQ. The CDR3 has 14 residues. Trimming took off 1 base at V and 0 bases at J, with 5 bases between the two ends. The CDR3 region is CASSLVGSTDTQYF. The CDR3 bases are TGTGCCAGCAGCTTAGTCGGGAGCACAGATACGCAGTATTTT.

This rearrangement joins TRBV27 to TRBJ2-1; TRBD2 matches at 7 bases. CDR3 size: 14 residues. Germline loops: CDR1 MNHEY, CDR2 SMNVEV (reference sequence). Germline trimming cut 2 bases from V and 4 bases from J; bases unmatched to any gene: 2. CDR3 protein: CASSLGGGYNEQFF. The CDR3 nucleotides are TGTGCCAGCAGTTTAGGCGGGGGATACAATGAGCAGTTCTTC.

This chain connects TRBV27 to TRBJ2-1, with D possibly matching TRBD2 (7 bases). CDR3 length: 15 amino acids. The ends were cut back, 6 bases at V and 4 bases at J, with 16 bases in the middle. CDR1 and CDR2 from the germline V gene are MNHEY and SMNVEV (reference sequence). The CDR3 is CASRTLGGVYNEQFF. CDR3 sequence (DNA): TGTGCCAGCAGAACCCTAGGGGGGGTATACAATGAGCAGTTCTTC.